This T cell receptor beta chain was sequenced for a study of tumor and adjacent non-tumor tissue in lung cancer. In the study overall: Stage I to III disease affected 10 men and 4 or 5 women aged roughly 31 to 76. Each sample yielded millions of productive TCRbeta reads on average.

TCRbeta libraries were built with three rounds of nested PCR, modified from ARM-PCR. MiXCR was run by TCRdb on the multiplex PCR reads, yielding one entry per CDR3 protein. This sample has around 120,000 distinct CDR3 sequences, with 55% to 75% found just once. No cell sorting was done before RNA was extracted from the tissue. Donors were chemotherapy-naive, newly diagnosed lung cancer surgical patients in China, August–November 2014. In germline, CDR1 is SGHNT, CDR2 YENEEA. CDR3 size: 14 residues. The chain couples TRBV11-3 to TRBJ2-3; D possibly corresponds to TRBD1 (5 bases). The J call may be faulty, since TRBJ1-5 better matches the DNA end. The source material was lung tumor tissue. This receptor was taken from a man in his thirties or forties with non-small cell lung cancer. The CDR3 loop is CASSPAGHTDTQHF. CDR3 in DNA: TGTGCCAGCAGCCCAGCGGGGCACACAGATACGCAGCATTTT.